These 32 T cell receptor beta chains were sequenced from one sample in a study of vaccination and CD4 T cells after COVID-19. Antigens for these TCRs are unknown. Treatment described: roughly 10-day PBMC culture with coronavirus spike peptide pools or control peptides (ViraFEST assay). The Oncomine TCR Beta short-read assay sequenced DNA from cultured CD4+ T cells. One entry per CDR3 protein results from TCRdb running MiXCR on the PCR reads. The table has 11,000 to 15,000 distinct CDR3 sequences, approximately 30% seen once. The specimen was CD4+ T cells from blood, cultured in vitro, collected after SARS-CoV-2 vaccination. These receptors originate from a human donor who had recovered from COVID-19.

The rearrangement links TRBV4-3 to TRBJ2-1; 7 nucleotides align to TRBD2. The V and J ends lost 1 base and 5 bases, in that order; junction bases with no gene match: 14. Per the germline V gene, CDR1 is LGHNA and CDR2 is YSLEER. The CDR3 spans 18 residues. In nucleotides, the CDR3 is TGCGCCAGCAGCCAAGGTCTGGGGGGGGACTCCCTACACAATGAGCAGTTCTTC. As protein: CASSQGLGGDSLHNEQFF.

The rearrangement uses TRBV20-1 and TRBJ2-5; 12 positions agree with TRBD2. CDR3 length: 14 residues. The germline V gene has CDR1 DFQATT and CDR2 SNEGSKA (reference sequence). For the CDR3, the DNA is TGCAGGGGATCTAGCGGGAGGGCCGGAGAGACCCAGTACTTC. Translated: CRGSSGRAGETQYF.

This clonotype showed up just once. The genes are TRBV6-1 and TRBJ1-4; D call uncertain. From germline, CDR1 is MNHNS and CDR2 SASEGT. V was trimmed by 8 bases and J by 5 bases, leaving 9 bases between them. The length of the CDR3 is 12 residues. The CDR3 loop is CASRVTNEKLFF. The CDR3 DNA sequence: TGTGCCAGCCGGGTCACAAATGAAAAACTGTTTTTT.

This clonotype has just a few counts. The CDR3 sequence: CASSPGGGYDNQPQHF. In nucleotides, the CDR3 is TGTGCCAGCAGCCCGGGCGGGGGGTATGACAATCAGCCCCAGCATTTT. The chain is built from TRBV5-6 and TRBJ1-5, with a weak D call TRBD1 (5 bases). The CDR3 loop spans 16 amino acids. The ends were cut back, 4 bases at V and 3 bases at J, with 17 bases in the middle. Per germline, CDR1 SGHDT and CDR2 YYEEEE.

V and J are TRBV20-1 and TRBJ2-7; D assignment may be TRBD1 or TRBD2 (7 bases each). This CDR3 is built from 14 residues. The germline CDR1 and CDR2 sequences are DFQATT and SNEGSKA (reference sequence). Trimming stripped 3 bases from V and 6 bases from J, with 18 bases between. The CDR3 sequence is CSASMTGRDGEQYF. The CDR3 DNA sequence: TGCAGTGCTAGTATGACAGGGAGGGACGGCGAGCAGTACTTC.

A remark on this clonotype: The final CDR3 position lacks the conserved phenylalanine or tryptophan, pointing to a likely read error. This sequence joins TRBV20-1 and TRBJ2-7; D remains unclear. CDR1 is DFQATT and CDR2 is SNEGSKA in the germline V gene (reference sequence). Trimming cost V 5 bases and J 3 bases, with 17 bases left between them. This CDR3 is built from 14 residues. CDR3 residues: CSARPPNGGYEQYL. The CDR3 coding sequence is TGCAGTGCTCGTCCACCCAACGGCGGCTACGAGCAGTACCTC.

This clonotype was seen a few times. The rearrangement joins TRBV27 to TRBJ2-5; a possible D gene is TRBD2 (6 bases). Germline V gene lookup returns CDR1 MNHEY and CDR2 SMNVEV (reference sequence). The CDR3 runs to 18 residues. V dropped 10 bases and J dropped 2 bases, with 29 bases sitting between them. The CDR3 reads CAIIGGERVEKYQETQYF. In DNA form, the CDR3 reads TGTGCCATCATAGGAGGGGAAAGGGTGGAAAAATATCAAGAGACCCAGTACTTC.

V gene TRBV27 combines with J gene TRBJ2-3; 7 nucleotides align to TRBD2. Germline V lookup: CDR1 MNHEY, CDR2 SMNVEV (reference sequence). There are 15 residues in the CDR3. V lost 4 bases to trimming and J lost 9 bases; unmatched junction nucleotides: 13. CDR3 amino acids: CASSSGLAAPWTQYF. The CDR3 nucleotides are TGTGCCAGCAGTTCAGGGCTAGCGGCCCCGTGGACGCAGTATTTT.

The chain is built from TRBV15 and TRBJ2-2; no reliable D call. V lost 0 bases to trimming and J lost 7 bases, with 9 bases between them. The germline CDR1 and CDR2 sequences are LNHNV and YYDKDF (reference sequence). The CDR3 totals 14 residues. CDR3 residues: CATSRDLEIGELFF. The CDR3 nucleotides are TGTGCCACCAGCAGAGATCTTGAGATCGGGGAGCTGTTTTTT.

The chain couples TRBV20-1 to TRBJ2-5; 9 nucleotides match TRBD1. J gave up 2 bases and V 1 base, and 5 bases lay outside the gene matches. CDR1 is DFQATT and CDR2 is SNEGSKA in the germline V gene (reference sequence). This CDR3 region has 15 residues. The DNA of the CDR3 is TGCAGTGCTAGAGGGGACAGGGAACCACAAGAGACCCAGTACTTC. Protein product: CSARGDREPQETQYF.

Points on this clonotype: The junction does not match germline at one end; this may be a read error. The chain recombines TRBV4-3 with TRBJ2-2; 9 bases match TRBD1. Germline loops: CDR1 LGHNA, CDR2 YSLEER. The length of the CDR3 is 18 residues. The CDR3 reads CAGSQDGAGTGLTGELFF. CDR3 DNA: TGCGCCGGCAGCCAAGATGGGGCCGGGACAGGGTTAACCGGGGAGCTGTTTTTT.

The chain combines TRBV10-3 with TRBJ2-1; 10 nucleotides match TRBD1. The germline V gene has CDR1 ENHRY and CDR2 SYGVKD. Trimming cost V 5 bases and J 8 bases; bases outside gene matches: 9. This CDR3 is built from 15 residues. The CDR3 DNA sequence: TGTGCCATCAGTCCATGGGGACAGGGGACCGATGAGCAGTTCTTC. Encoded protein: CAISPWGQGTDEQFF.

This clonotype was observed a few times. The chain employs TRBV20-1 and TRBJ2-3; D ambiguous. Per the germline V gene, CDR1 is DFQATT and CDR2 is SNEGSKA (reference sequence). The CDR3 contains 15 residues. V was shortened by 6 bases and J by 5 bases, with 21 bases between the two germline ends. As DNA, the CDR3 is TGCAGTGCAAAGGCGGAAGCCCCGCGCCGAGATACGCAGTATTTT. Translating it yields CSAKAEAPRRDTQYF.

The V call is TRBV6-1, the J call TRBJ1-5, with D perhaps TRBD1 (6 bases). CDR1 and CDR2 (germline): MNHNS, SASEGT. Trimming removed 8 bases from V and 3 bases from J, with 17 bases in between. This CDR3 region has 15 residues. This CDR3 is CASLYRAEVNQPQHF. DNA of the CDR3: TGTGCCAGCTTGTACAGGGCAGAAGTCAATCAGCCCCAGCATTTT.

This clonotype has only one observation. The gene calls are TRBV5-1 and TRBJ2-7; D may be TRBD1 (5 bases). The CDR3 is 15 residues long. V was pared by 0 bases and J by 1 base, with 11 bases between. The germline gives CDR1 SGHRS, CDR2 YFSETQ. The CDR3 nucleotides are TGCGCCAGCAGCTTGGGCCAAGGGGCTTCCTACGAGCAGTACTTC. This gives the protein CASSLGQGASYEQYF. Full variable domain (missing parts from reference TRBV5-1 and TRBJ2-7): KAGVTQTPRYLIKTRGQQVTLSCSPISGHRSVSWYQQTPGQGLQFLFEYFSETQRNKGNFPGRFSGRQFSNSRSEMNVSTLELGDSALYLCASSLGQGASYEQYFGPGTRLTVT.

This clonotype was counted a few times. The V and J genes are TRBV20-1 and TRBJ2-5; tentatively, D is TRBD2 (5 bases). V lost 7 bases to trimming and J lost 2 bases, with 11 bases between them. CDR1 is DFQATT, CDR2 SNEGSKA, per germline (reference sequence). The CDR3 spans 12 residues. The CDR3 sequence is CSGKGSQETQYF. CDR3 nucleotides: TGCAGTGGTAAAGGGAGTCAAGAGACCCAGTACTTC.

A single count supports this clonotype. The chain carries TRBV20-1 and TRBJ1-1; D is ambiguous. The ends were cut back, 1 base at V and 1 base at J, with 7 bases in the middle. The CDR3 totals 13 residues. Germline V lookup: CDR1 DFQATT, CDR2 SNEGSKA (reference sequence). CDR3 loop: CSARGQTNTEAFF. The CDR3 nucleotides read TGCAGTGCTAGAGGGCAGACGAACACTGAAGCTTTCTTT.

The chain links TRBV24-1 to TRBJ1-2; D remains unclear. The germline V gene has CDR1 KGHDR and CDR2 SFDVKD. The CDR3 is made up of 12 amino acids. Trimming took off 2 bases at V and 7 bases at J, with 7 bases between the two ends. The DNA for the CDR3 is TGTGCCACCAGTGATTCCCGGGGTGGCTACACCTTC. It yields the protein CATSDSRGGYTF.

This clonotype was recorded a few times. V gene TRBV11-2 combines with J gene TRBJ1-6; D is unclear. Germline-derived CDR1 and CDR2 are SGHAT and FQNNGV. This CDR3 region has 16 residues. The V end lost 5 bases, the J end lost 0 bases, and 11 bases lay between the germline ends. CDR3 coding DNA: TGTGCCAGCAGCGGAGGGCCCTACTCCTATAATTCACCCCTCCACTTT. Translating it yields CASSGGPYSYNSPLHF. Complete variable domain (other parts from reference TRBV11-2 and TRBJ1-6): EAGVAQSPRYKIIEKRQSVAFWCNPISGHATLYWYQQILGQGPKLLIQFQNNGVVDDSQLPKDRFSAERLKGVDSTLKIQPAKLEDSAVYLCASSGGPYSYNSPLHFGNGTRLTVT.

In DNA form, the CDR3 reads TGTGCCAGCAGGCGTACCGGGACAGGGGGCTGGAACACCGGGGAGCTGTTTTTT. Its translation: CASRRTGTGGWNTGELFF. V and J are TRBV7-3 and TRBJ2-2, with TRBD1 identical over 12 bases. The CDR3 totals 18 residues. From germline, CDR1 is SGHTA and CDR2 FQGTGA. V shed 6 bases, J shed 1 base, and the junction held 9 bases outside the gene matches. The full variable domain, rest sourced from reference TRBV7-3 and TRBJ2-2, is GAGVSQTPSNKVTEKGKYVELRCDPISGHTALYWYRQSLGQGPEFLIYFQGTGAADDSGLPNDRFFAVRPEGSVSTLKIQRTERGDSAVYLCASRRTGTGGWNTGELFFGEGSRLTVL.

The chain uses TRBV11-3 and TRBJ2-2; a weak D match, TRBD1 (5 bases). The CDR3 totals 15 residues. V was clipped by 1 base and J by 1 base, with 7 bases between them. In germline, CDR1 is SGHNT, CDR2 YENEEA. The CDR3 DNA follows: TGTGCCAGCAGCTTAGGGACACGGAACACCGGGGAGCTGTTTTTT. This gives the protein CASSLGTRNTGELFF. Supplemented by reference TRBV11-3 and TRBJ2-2, the full variable domain reads EAGVVQSPRYKIIEKKQPVAFWCNPISGHNTLYWYLQNLGQGPELLIRYENEEAVDDSQLPKDRFSAERLKGVDSTLKIQPAELGDSAVYLCASSLGTRNTGELFFGEGSRLTVL.

A few counts support this clonotype. The chain recombines TRBV28 with TRBJ1-2; a weak D match, TRBD1 (6 bases). Trimming removed 5 bases from V and 3 bases from J, with 10 bases in between. Germline V CDR1 and CDR2: MDHEN, SYDVKM. This CDR3 spans 13 amino acids. The CDR3 DNA follows: TGTGCCAGCAGTCCCGGACAGTACTATGGCTACACCTTC. Translated, it gives CASSPGQYYGYTF.

The chain uses TRBV20-1 and TRBJ1-6; D call uncertain. Deletions cut 3 bases from V and 7 bases from J, with 13 bases between. CDR3 length: 14 amino acids. Germline CDR1 DFQATT, CDR2 SNEGSKA (reference sequence). The CDR3 loop is CSASVGDANSPLHF. The CDR3 DNA reads TGCAGTGCTAGTGTTGGTGACGCGAATTCACCCCTCCACTTT.

The chain links TRBV11-2 to TRBJ2-3; D perhaps matches TRBD2 (5 bases). Per the germline V gene, CDR1 is SGHAT and CDR2 is FQNNGV. The germline V and J ends were trimmed by 6 bases and 9 bases, with 10 bases remaining between them. CDR3 length: 11 residues. CDR3 nucleotides: TGTGCCAGCAGTCTCGGAGGAACGCAGTATTTT. Its protein is CASSLGGTQYF.

V and J are TRBV4-1 and TRBJ2-1; D is tentatively TRBD1 or TRBD2 (5 bases each). V lost 4 bases and J lost 0, with 10 bases in between. The CDR3 runs 15 residues. Germline V CDR1 and CDR2: MGHRA, YSYEKL. The CDR3 loop is CASSRGKSSYNEQFF. The DNA for the CDR3 is TGCGCCAGCAGCCGGGGGAAGAGCTCCTACAATGAGCAGTTCTTC.

This clonotype was seen only a few times. The chain has TRBV6-1 and TRBJ2-3; TRBD2 is a possible D gene (5 bases). The CDR3 length is 15 residues. V was trimmed by 8 bases and J by 1 base, leaving 16 bases between them. CDR1 and CDR2 (germline): MNHNS, SASEGT. The CDR3: CASRPLRVGTDTQYF. The CDR3 bases are TGTGCCAGCCGGCCCTTGAGGGTTGGCACAGATACGCAGTATTTT.

This clonotype was detected a few times. The rearrangement links TRBV6-1 to TRBJ1-2; D not certain. Between the trimmed V and J ends, which lost 3 bases and 4 bases, there was a span of 9 bases. The germline V gene has CDR1 MNHNS and CDR2 SASEGT. The CDR3 has 13 residues. The CDR3 protein is CASSDRLAYGYTF. The CDR3 DNA sequence: TGTGCCAGCAGTGACCGTCTTGCCTATGGCTACACCTTC.

This clonotype was detected once. The chain has TRBV30 and TRBJ2-1; 10 nucleotides match TRBD2. CDR3 length equals 15 residues. From germline, CDR1 is GTSNPN and CDR2 SVGIG (reference sequence). With 4 bases clipped from V and 7 bases from J, the junction kept 10 bases outside the gene matches. CDR3 sequence: CAWTKTSGSFNEQFF. The CDR3 DNA reads as TGTGCCTGGACCAAGACTAGCGGGTCTTTTAATGAGCAGTTCTTC.

CDR3 loop: CSARSRVEVSNQPQHF. The CDR3 nucleotides read TGCAGTGCTAGAAGTCGGGTGGAGGTCAGCAATCAGCCCCAGCATTTT. The chain recombines TRBV20-1 with TRBJ1-5, with D uncertain. V dropped 2 bases and J dropped 1 base, with 15 bases sitting between them. CDR3 length equals 16 residues. CDR1 and CDR2 from the germline V gene are DFQATT and SNEGSKA (reference sequence).

Only a few counts were recorded for this clonotype. The V gene is TRBV6-2 or TRBV6-3, the J gene TRBJ2-3; D is unresolved. V gave up 2 bases and J gave up 4 bases, with 10 bases separating them. The CDR3 is made up of 14 amino acids. CDR1 is MNHEY and CDR2 is SVGEGT in the germline V gene. The CDR3 region has the DNA TGTGCCAGCAGTTACCCATACCGACCAGATACGCAGTATTTT. Translation: CASSYPYRPDTQYF.

This clonotype appeared a few times. This chain connects TRBV7-2 to TRBJ2-7, with D perhaps matching TRBD1 (6 bases). Germline CDR1 and CDR2: SGHTA and FQGNSA. The CDR3 loop spans 12 amino acids. V lost 5 bases and J lost 6, with 11 bases in between. CDR3 sequence (DNA): TGTGCCAGCAGCAAAACAGGGCTCGAGCAGTACTTC. It translates to CASSKTGLEQYF.

The genes are TRBV7-2 and TRBJ1-5; 7 bases are shared with TRBD1. The V gene end was trimmed by 5 bases and the J gene end by 3 bases; junction bases not matched to a gene: 7. CDR1 is SGHTA and CDR2 is FQGNSA in the germline V gene. The CDR3 is 15 amino acids. CDR3 residues: CASSLQTGYNQPQHF. CDR3 bases: TGTGCCAGCAGCCTCCAGACAGGGTACAATCAGCCCCAGCATTTT.